This entry features one T cell receptor beta chain sequence. Its antigen remains unknown. The sample originates from a study of identical twins. The germline V and J ends were trimmed by 5 bases and 4 bases, with 17 bases remaining between them. The CDR3 is 15 residues long. Germline CDR1 is SEHNR and CDR2 is FQNEAQ (reference sequence). Findings and caveats of the study: The models systematically underestimated how much out-of-frame TCR alpha was shared in monozygotic twins.

TCRdb re-derived calls from the 5' RACE reads in MiXCR, one entry per CDR3 protein. The sample lists around 340,000 distinct CDR3 sequences, roughly 9% occurring once. This TCR was sampled from a woman between 45 and 60 years old in good health. Sequenced sample: naive T cells sorted from blood. The V gene is TRBV7-9, the J gene TRBJ1-2; D not certain. The CDR3 loop reads CASSLRTGGSYGYTF. Here the CDR3 DNA reads TGTGCCAGCAGCCTCCGGACGGGCGGCAGCTATGGCTACACCTTC.